This T cell receptor beta chain was recorded in a study of blood T cell repertoires in COVID-19. As for the study in general: The United States, Italy and Spain were the sources of the acute and convalescent COVID-19 samples. From T cells, B-cell-depleted T cells, or PBMCs came the material, which was cDNA or gDNA.

Seattle's enrolled individuals joined amid active infection and were then monitored longitudinally. How the authors handled the data: Estimation of nucleated cell counts relied on the amplification of reference gene primers. The repertoire was sequenced with immunoSEQ multiplex PCR; TCRdb's copy has only in-frame clones and lacks some. That table is the source of V, J and clone size, and D and trimming were worked out from the DNA. The repertoire holds more than 300,000 clones, with 87% as singletons. This TCR was sampled from a woman aged 45-59 years with COVID-19, enrolled during active disease. Sequenced: peripheral blood.

This CDR3 reads CSAQMAETQYF. CDR3 in DNA: TGCAGCGCCCAGATGGCTGAGACCCAGTACTTC. The rearrangement joins TRBV29-1 to TRBJ2-5; D is ambiguous. Germline V gives CDR1 SQVTM, CDR2 ANQGSEA. This CDR3 has 11 residues. V was clipped by 7 bases and J by 5 bases, with 11 bases between them.